Listed below are T cell receptor beta chains from one sample, sequenced in a study of cytomegalovirus exposure and HLA in healthy donors. The repertoire was sequenced with immunoSEQ multiplex PCR; TCRdb's copy has only in-frame clones and lacks some. The data show fewer than 200,000 clones, roughly 80% seen once. Sequenced sample: PBMCs. The source of these receptors is a woman under 40 in good health and CMV-seropositive. Each CDR3 is given with its conserved first and last residue. The D gene is left open where the match is weak. Rows give clone size only sometimes, using once, few, many, or a class for an expanded clone.

V gene,D gene,J gene,clone size,CDR3 protein,CDR3 DNA
TRBV7-8,TRBD1,TRBJ2-1,-,CASRLGGPIYNEQFF,TGTGCCAGCAGGTTAGGGGGCCCGATTTACAATGAGCAGTTCTTC
TRBV2,TRBD1,TRBJ1-4,-,CASSVQGAREKLFF,TGTGCCAGCAGTGTCCAGGGGGCGCGAGAAAAACTGTTTTTT
TRBV5-5,-,TRBJ1-1,-,CASSLVVDTEAFF,TGTGCCAGCAGCTTGGTTGTAGACACTGAAGCTTTCTTT
TRBV6-6,-,TRBJ2-1,-,CASSPPPKYNEQFF,TGTGCCAGCAGTCCCCCCCCCAAATACAATGAGCAGTTCTTC
TRBV9,TRBD2,TRBJ2-1,-,CASSVLGLAGNEQFF,TGTGCCAGCAGCGTATTAGGGCTAGCGGGGAATGAGCAGTTCTTC
TRBV5-8,-,TRBJ2-3,few,CASSFDITGQSTDTQYF,TGTGCCAGCAGCTTTGATATCACGGGACAAAGCACAGATACGCAGTATTTT
TRBV5-6,TRBD1,TRBJ2-7,-,CASSLFPAGTGSYEQYF,TGTGCCAGCAGCTTGTTTCCCGCCGGGACAGGCTCCTACGAGCAGTACTTC
TRBV5-6,-,TRBJ1-2,-,CASSLVGESGYTF,TGTGCCAGCAGCTTGGTTGGAGAGTCCGGCTACACCTTC
TRBV5-1,-,TRBJ2-6,few,CASSFLSSGANVLTF,TGCGCCAGCAGCTTCCTGTCCTCTGGGGCCAACGTCCTGACTTTC
TRBV10-3,-,TRBJ1-1,-,CAIRAYDRNTEAFF,TGTGCCATCAGGGCTTATGACAGGAACACTGAAGCTTTCTTT
TRBV7-9,TRBD2,TRBJ2-1,-,CASSERGDYNEQFF,TGTGCCAGCAGCGAGCGGGGGGATTACAATGAGCAGTTCTTC
TRBV30,TRBD1,TRBJ1-2,-,CAWSQAGTGDYGYTF,TGTGCCTGGAGTCAGGCTGGGACAGGGGACTATGGCTACACCTTC
TRBV5-4,-,TRBJ2-2,few,CASSGRTANTGELFF,TGTGCCAGCAGCGGGCGGACAGCGAACACCGGGGAGCTGTTTTTT
TRBV29-1,-,TRBJ2-1,-,CSVLSRGTYNEQFF,TGCAGCGTTCTAAGTCGGGGGACCTACAATGAGCAGTTCTTC
TRBV15,-,TRBJ1-2,few,CATSRDRIDYGYTF,TGTGCCACCAGCAGAGACAGGATTGACTATGGCTACACCTTC
TRBV10-3,-,TRBJ1-2,-,CAISELRGDYGYTF,TGTGCCATCAGTGAACTTCGGGGGGACTATGGCTACACCTTC
TRBV30,-,TRBJ1-5,-,CAWNSLPNQPQHF,TGTGCCTGGAATAGCCTTCCCAATCAGCCCCAGCATTTT
TRBV19,TRBD1,TRBJ1-3,once,CASSNRDSFYSGNTIYF,TGTGCCAGTAGTAACCGGGACAGTTTTTACTCTGGAAACACCATATATTTT
TRBV4-1,-,TRBJ1-4,-,CASSQPEGAEEKLFF,TGCGCCAGCAGCCAGCCGGAAGGGGCGGAAGAAAAACTGTTTTTT
TRBV6-5,-,TRBJ1-5,-,CASRERQGNQPQHF,TGTGCCAGCAGAGAAAGACAGGGCAATCAGCCCCAGCATTTT
TRBV4-1,TRBD2,TRBJ2-1,once,CASSPFLAGDNEQFF,TGCGCCAGCAGCCCATTCCTAGCGGGGGACAATGAGCAGTTCTTC
TRBV4-1,TRBD2,TRBJ2-3,-,CASTLAGGVDTQYF,TGCGCCAGTACACTAGCGGGGGGGGTGGATACGCAGTATTTT
TRBV21-1,-,TRBJ2-5,-,CASSTILEGDRDRETQYF,TGTGCCAGCAGCACGATACTCGAGGGGGACAGGGATAGGGAGACCCAGTACTTC
TRBV19,-,TRBJ1-2,-,CASSIGQGHYGYTF,TGTGCCAGTAGTATAGGGCAGGGGCACTATGGCTACACCTTC
TRBV6-5,-,TRBJ1-2,-,CASSYSEGTDGYTF,TGTGCCAGCAGTTACTCTGAGGGAACTGACGGCTACACCTTC
TRBV9,-,TRBJ1-1,-,CASSPQGPSTEAFF,TGTGCCAGCAGCCCACAGGGTCCCAGCACTGAAGCTTTCTTT
TRBV7-3,TRBD2,TRBJ2-3,few,CASSKLAVSTDTQYF,TGTGCCAGCAGCAAACTAGCGGTTAGCACAGATACGCAGTATTTT
TRBV27,-,TRBJ1-6,-,CASWGGSYNSPLHF,TGTGCCAGCTGGGGGGGGTCTTATAATTCACCCCTCCACTTT
TRBV13,-,TRBJ2-3,-,CASSLGGVGSDTQYF,TGTGCCAGCAGCTTAGGCGGGGTGGGTTCAGATACGCAGTATTTT
TRBV7-3,TRBD2,TRBJ2-3,-,CASSLRAGGEDTQYF,TGTGCCAGCAGCTTAAGGGCGGGGGGTGAAGATACGCAGTATTTT
TRBV4-2,-,TRBJ1-1,few,CASSQVAGVNTEAFF,TGTGCCAGCAGCCAAGTGGCAGGTGTGAACACTGAAGCTTTCTTT
TRBV27,-,TRBJ2-7,-,CASSLIQGSPYEQYF,TGTGCCAGCAGTTTAATACAGGGCAGTCCCTACGAGCAGTACTTC
TRBV5-4,TRBD1,TRBJ1-2,-,CASSLTGQGSIIHGYTF,TGTGCCAGCAGCTTGACGGGACAGGGTAGTATTATCCATGGCTACACCTTC
TRBV7-9,-,TRBJ2-1,-,CASRSRTINEQFF,TGTGCCAGCAGAAGTCGTACTATCAATGAGCAGTTCTTC
TRBV10-3,-,TRBJ1-5,-,CAISESHGDQPQHF,TGTGCCATCAGTGAGTCCCACGGAGATCAGCCCCAGCATTTT
TRBV6-6,TRBD1,TRBJ1-1,-,CASSYSGQGNTEAFF,TGTGCCAGCAGTTATTCCGGACAGGGGAACACTGAAGCTTTCTTT
TRBV4-2,TRBD1,TRBJ2-5,once,CASSQNPTGMETQYF,TGTGCCAGCAGCCAAAACCCGACAGGGATGGAGACCCAGTACTTC
TRBV5-1,-,TRBJ1-1,-,CASSWVVSENTEAFF,TGCGCCAGCAGCTGGGTGGTCAGCGAGAACACTGAAGCTTTCTTT
TRBV7-9,-,TRBJ1-5,-,CASSLVGGLSSSNQPQHF,TGTGCCAGCAGCTTAGTAGGGGGTCTTTCCAGCAGCAATCAGCCCCAGCATTTT
TRBV5-1,-,TRBJ2-2,once,CASSTTPFSQGFESGELFF,TGCGCCAGCAGCACAACACCGTTCTCACAGGGATTTGAGAGCGGGGAGCTGTTTTTT
TRBV7-3,-,TRBJ2-1,few,CASSLTHLQDIYNEQFF,TGTGCCAGCAGCCTAACCCACCTTCAGGACATTTACAATGAGCAGTTCTTC
TRBV4-2,-,TRBJ2-3,-,CASSQAEVFTSTDTQYF,TGTGCCAGCAGCCAAGCCGAGGTTTTCACTAGCACAGATACGCAGTATTTT
TRBV2,-,TRBJ2-7,-,CASRPNRESSYEQYF,TGTGCCAGCAGACCCAACAGGGAGAGCTCCTACGAGCAGTACTTC
TRBV21-1,-,TRBJ2-5,-,CASAGRRETQYF,TGTGCCAGCGCGGGGCGTCGAGAGACCCAGTACTTC
TRBV4-1,-,TRBJ1-6,-,CASSLRQEAYSPLHF,TGCGCCAGCAGCCTTCGACAGGAGGCGTATTCACCCCTCCACTTT
TRBV9,-,TRBJ2-2,few,CASRLHQDTGELFF,TGTGCCAGCAGACTCCACCAGGACACCGGGGAGCTGTTTTTT
TRBV5-1,-,TRBJ2-3,-,CASSLEGGASADTQYF,TGCGCCAGCAGCTTGGAGGGCGGGGCTTCAGCAGATACGCAGTATTTT
TRBV4-3,TRBD2,TRBJ2-3,-,CASSQGSGVNTDTQYF,TGCGCCAGCAGCCAAGGTAGCGGGGTGAACACAGATACGCAGTATTTT
TRBV9,-,TRBJ1-1,-,CASSVFGKMNTEAFF,TGTGCCAGCAGCGTATTTGGCAAGATGAACACTGAAGCTTTCTTT